This T cell receptor beta chain was sequenced for a study of T cell clonality in common variable immunodeficiency. Study-level results: Compared with controls, CVID subjects had fewer shared TCRbeta clones. Reportedly, TCR beta sequences from common variable immunodeficiency showed fewer deletions and N-nucleotide insertions.

Sequencing was performed with immunoSEQ multiplex PCR; in TCRdb, only in-frame clones are kept and a portion is missing. This sample includes 25,000 to 30,000 clones with no singletons; its ten biggest clones take up about 3.3%. Replacement immunoglobulin had been given to every CVID subject for at least one year. Blood samples were heparinized, about 4.5 to 8 ml per donor. In the case of this clone: The antigen remains unidentified. The read terminates 3 residues ahead of where the CDR3 ends, so the germline J gene completes it.

The CDR3 extends over 15 amino acids. V lost 4 bases and J lost 2, with 14 bases in between. Per germline, CDR1 KGHSH and CDR2 LQKENI. The receptor was isolated from a human donor with common variable immunodeficiency. V usage is TRBV18 and J usage is TRBJ1-1; a possible D gene is TRBD1 (5 bases). Sequencing used peripheral blood mononuclear cells. The CDR3 DNA, read in part, is TGTGCCAGCTCACGATCCGGGACTCCCAACACTGAA. It yields the protein CASSRSGTPNTE. The CDR3 reads in full as CASSRSGTPNTEAFF.